This paragraph covers one TCR beta chain sequence. This clonotype was picked up many times. Its recognized antigen is unknown. The sample holds no much larger clone one base away, and base qualities are not on file. The data stem from a study of identical twins (dated by TCRdb to between 2015 and 2016). As for the study more broadly: The study deep-sequenced TCR alpha and beta repertoires from monozygotic twins, unrelated adults of various ages and cord blood to test whether fetal clonotypes persist. Replicate twin experiments were performed at different times using different library preparation protocols to rule out contamination. Study-wide conclusions, independent of this receptor: Out-of-frame TCR alpha sequences shared between twins showed an excess of low generation-probability sequences compared with coincidental sharing between unrelated individuals. Because the same donors could not be followed over many years, conclusions were based on cross-sectional statistical analysis. Fewer insertions were carried by abundant cord blood beta clonotypes, a similar but weaker trend appeared in young adult naive repertoires, and no such trend appeared in memory repertoires. A weaker excess of twin sharing was found in beta out-of-frame sequences because the signal-to-noise ratio was lowered by fewer shared sequences. Recombination models systematically underestimated out-of-frame TCR alpha sharing in monozygotic twins but agreed with sharing between unrelated individuals. Invariant T cells such as MAIT and iNKT could partly confound zero-insertion analyses, though diverse VJ usage argued against this for most clonotypes.

Only healthy Caucasian donors were included. Three pairs of female monozygotic twins, all aged about 18 to 29 years, were included in the twin cohort. Positive isolation kits from Invitrogen were used to isolate the CD4+ and CD8+ T cell populations. Libraries were prepared through 5' RACE. The instrument was an Illumina HiSeq 2000. Template switching added a universal primer binding site, and the final cDNA carried a unique molecular identifier that allowed TCR cDNA molecules to be counted accurately. First-strand cDNA for TCR alpha and beta chains was synthesized from specific primers in the conserved constant-segment region. To control for contamination, every cDNA library was double barcoded, receiving both a SMART-Mk sample barcode and Illumina barcodes. TruSeq adapter sequences, together with Illumina sample barcodes, were added in two successive PCR steps. TCR alpha and beta cDNA libraries were sequenced on the Illumina HiSeq platform with custom primers. The published analysis was carried out like this. MiGEC processed the raw reads to extract unique molecular identifiers, while MiXCR was used to determine the CDR3 positions. Recombination models were inferred per individual with the repgenHMM and IGoR tools using an EM algorithm. The analysis of shared clonotypes was done with the tcR package in R, with sharing normalized by the product of cloneset sizes. To study raw recombination without the effects of thymic and clonal selection, out-of-frame nonproductive sequences were analyzed. TCRdb passed the public sequencing reads through fastp at Q25 and MiXCR, retaining productive beta sequences. A single entry per CDR3 protein holds the most common genes and DNA from its merged rows. The V and J calls and clone size come from TCRdb's table, not from the authors' own analysis. For this sample there are 300,000 to 400,000 distinct CDR3 sequences; 10% to 15% appear just once. The ten most abundant clones make up 7.2% of the sample.

These data were also filed under a second study, of yellow fever vaccine responses in identical twins. Per the second study: The authors reported that the T cell response to vaccination in identical twins appeared partly convergent and partly personalized. Focusing on identical twins, the study followed the T cell clones that responded to the vaccine, and did so with precision.

What was sequenced was CD8+ T cells sorted from blood. The clonotype comes from a woman between 18 and 29 years old in good health.

The nucleotide sequence is TGTGCCAGCAGCTCGCGCAGTTTCTCCCCCGGGGGCTCTGGAAACACCATATATTTT. It translates as CASSSRSFSPGGSGNTIYF. This receptor chain uses TRBV11-1 and TRBJ1-3; perhaps TRBD1 is the D gene, with 5 bases matching. A distance of 22 bases separates the germline ends of V and J, which lose 4 bases and 0 bases respectively. Via the germline V gene (reference sequence), CDR1 is SGHAT and CDR2 FQDESV. The CDR3 runs 19 amino acids, cysteine and phenylalanine included. CDR3 DNA is the only sequence kept; it has 57 bases, read in frame from the first base. Joined to the reference TRBV11-1 and TRBJ1-3 proteins, this CDR3 gives the full variable domain: EAEVAQSPRYKITEKSQAVAFWCDPISGHATLYWYRQILGQGPELLVQFQDESVVDDSQLPKDRFSAERLKGVDSTLKIQPAELGDSAMYLCASSSRSFSPGGSGNTIYFGEGSWLTVV.